A single sample gave rise to the 9 T cell receptor beta chains below, sequenced in a study of T cell changes during pregnancy in multiple sclerosis (dated by TCRdb to between 2018 and 2021). The protocol used for the library was the immunoSEQ multiplex PCR assay. The source is immuneACCESS, and TCRdb retained only in-frame sequences with V and J called. Part of the clones is not carried over; for the studies checked, unresolved V genes explain less than half of this, and the remainder is unexplained. This sample comprises about 80,000 clones, 90% to 95% of them detected only once. The biggest ten clones account for about 1% of the sample. Sequenced here: peripheral blood, sampled in the second trimester of pregnancy. The receptor set was obtained from a female donor in good health, enrolled as a control in a pregnancy study.

This clone has only one observation. The chain joins TRBV18 to TRBJ1-2, with 10 bases lining up with TRBD1. Trimming at V came to 3 bases and at J to 8 bases, leaving 3 bases not matched to a gene. CDR1 and CDR2 from the germline V gene are KGHSH and LQKENI. The CDR3 has 13 residues. CDR3 residues: CASSPGTGEGYTF. The DNA for the CDR3 is TGTGCCAGCTCACCCGGGACAGGGGAAGGCTACACCTTC.

This clone occurred once. The V and J genes are TRBV28 and TRBJ2-1; 11 nucleotides line up with TRBD2. CDR3 length: 19 residues. The germline gives CDR1 MDHEN, CDR2 SYDVKM. J lost 9 bases, V lost 8 bases, and 24 bases had no gene match. The CDR3, as DNA: TGTGCCAGCCTTAGCGCATCCGGTACTAGCGGGAGTGTTGCTAGTGAGCAGTTCTTC. It yields the protein CASLSASGTSGSVASEQFF.

The V gene is TRBV19, the J gene TRBJ2-1; 8 nucleotides line up with TRBD2. Germline V CDR1 and CDR2: LNHDA, SQIVND (reference sequence). V was pared by 6 bases and J by 7 bases, with 8 bases of the junction left unmatched. The CDR3 totals 14 residues. As DNA, the CDR3 is TGTGCCAGTAGCCCGGGGGGGTTGAGAAATGAGCAGTTCTTC. It translates to CASSPGGLRNEQFF.

J is TRBJ2-1 and V is TRBV18; D unresolved. The CDR3 is made up of 14 amino acids. Per germline, CDR1 KGHSH and CDR2 LQKENI. V was pared by 1 base and J by 5 bases, with 9 bases between. CDR3 in amino acids: CASSPLHGDNEQFF. The DNA for the CDR3 is TGTGCCAGCTCACCACTACATGGAGACAATGAGCAGTTCTTC.

The chain couples TRBV7-9 to TRBJ1-4, with 7 bases aligning to TRBD1. CDR3 length equals 14 residues. With V trimmed by 0 bases and J by 6 bases, 1 base remained unmatched. Germline V CDR1 and CDR2: SEHNR, FQNEAQ (reference sequence). CDR3 DNA: TGTGCCAGCAGCTTAGCCAGGGGGGATGAAAAACTGTTTTTT. It is translated as CASSLARGDEKLFF. The full variable domain, rest sourced from reference TRBV7-9 and TRBJ1-4, is DTGVSQNPRHKITKRGQNVTFRCDPISEHNRLYWYRQTLGQGPEFLTYFQNEAQLEKSRLLSDRFSAERPKGSFSTLEIQRTEQGDSAMYLCASSLARGDEKLFFGSGTQLSVL.

The chain has TRBV9 and TRBJ2-3; TRBD2 aligns across 7 bases. Germline CDR1 SGDLS, CDR2 YYNGEE. The length of the CDR3 is 17 residues. J was trimmed by 4 bases and V by 4 bases; bases with no gene match: 15. DNA of the CDR3: TGTGCCAGCAGCCCCCGGGGAGGGGCCGGACGCTCAGATACGCAGTATTTT. Its translation is CASSPRGGAGRSDTQYF.

The rearrangement joins TRBV6-1 to TRBJ1-3, with D unclear. CDR3 length equals 15 residues. V was cut by 8 bases and J by 6 bases, with 20 bases left in between. The germline CDR1 and CDR2 sequences are MNHNS and SASEGT. This CDR3 is CASSPVGQPANTIYF. The DNA for the CDR3 is TGTGCCAGCTCCCCGGTTGGGCAACCGGCAAACACCATATATTTT.

CDR3 residues: CATSRDPSRGRGNEQFF. CDR3 nucleotides: TGTGCCACCAGCAGAGATCCGTCCAGGGGGCGAGGCAATGAGCAGTTCTTC. The J gene is TRBJ2-1, the V gene TRBV15; 8 nucleotides agree with TRBD1. Germline CDR1 reads LNHNV; CDR2 reads YYDKDF (reference sequence). The ends lost 0 bases at V and 6 bases at J; junction bases unmatched: 10. The CDR3 length is 17 residues.

Only one count was recorded for this clone. The chain couples TRBV28 to TRBJ2-1; D is possibly TRBD2 (6 bases). Trimming shortened V by 4 bases and J by 4 bases, and 14 bases separated the two germline ends. The CDR3 extends over 15 amino acids. Per germline, CDR1 MDHEN and CDR2 SYDVKM. DNA of the CDR3: TGTGCCAGCAGTTCTGGCGGGAATGGTTACAATGAGCAGTTCTTC. The encoded protein is CASSSGGNGYNEQFF.